Listed below are T cell receptor beta chains from one sample, sequenced in a study of blood T cell repertoires in COVID-19. Profiling relied on immunoSEQ multiplex PCR, and the TCRdb table lists in-frame clones only, not all of them. Of roughly 180,000 clones listed, 75% to 90% are singletons. The sample taken for sequencing was PBMCs or T cells enriched from blood (not recorded which). These TCRs come from a man between 40 and 49 years old who had recovered from COVID-19. The CDR3 runs from the conserved cysteine through the conserved F or W. A D gene is named only where the DNA matches it firmly. Where a row states a size, it is once, few, many or the class of an expanded clone; other rows omit it.

TRBJ1-1	NA	NA	TRBV7-2	CASSSGVFNTEAFF	TGTGCCAGCAGCTCCGGGGTCTTCAACACTGAAGCTTTCTTT
TRBJ1-3	TRBD1	once	TRBV5-5	CASSFGTGATSGNTIYF	TGTGCCAGCAGTTTTGGGACAGGGGCGACCTCTGGAAACACCATATATTTT
TRBJ2-6	NA	NA	TRBV7-9	CASSNQPKIPGQTSGANVLTF	TGTGCCAGCAGCAACCAACCAAAAATTCCGGGACAAACTTCTGGGGCCAACGTCCTGACTTTC
TRBJ1-2	TRBD1	few	TRBV25-1	CASSPNREGALGYTF	TGTGCCAGCAGTCCTAATCGTGAGGGGGCGCTTGGCTACACCTTC
TRBJ2-1	TRBD2	NA	TRBV20-1	CSASTSLADNEQFF	TGCAGTGCTAGTACCTCTCTAGCGGACAATGAGCAGTTCTTC
TRBJ1-2	NA	NA	TRBV27	CASSPQLNGNRGYTF	TGTGCCAGCAGTCCTCAGTTGAACGGGAATCGAGGCTACACCTTC
TRBJ2-2	TRBD2	many	TRBV9	CASSKIAGGNTGELFF	TGTGCCAGCAGCAAGATAGCGGGGGGGAACACCGGGGAGCTGTTTTTT
TRBJ1-1	NA	once	TRBV6-5	CASSYSATTMNTEAFF	TGTGCCAGCAGTTACTCGGCGACAACCATGAACACTGAAGCTTTCTTT
TRBJ1-3	NA	NA	TRBV19	CATAGARSAGRNTIYF	TGTGCCACTGCGGGAGCTCGGTCGGCGGGGAGAAACACCATATATTTT
TRBJ2-7	TRBD1	NA	TRBV28	CASTSGQGYEQYF	TGTGCCAGCACCTCGGGACAGGGTTACGAGCAGTACTTC
TRBJ2-2	NA	NA	TRBV7-8	CASSPRVSGELFF	TGTGCCAGCAGTCCCAGGGTGTCCGGGGAGCTGTTTTTT
TRBJ2-3	NA	few	TRBV5-1	CASSLDSSTDTQYF	TGCGCCAGCAGCCTGGACAGTTCCACAGATACGCAGTATTTT
TRBJ1-1	NA	NA	TRBV18	CASSPTLGNTEAFF	TGTGCCAGCTCACCGACACTGGGGAACACTGAAGCTTTCTTT
TRBJ1-6	TRBD1	NA	TRBV27	CASSSRGTAYNSPLHF	TGTGCCAGCAGTTCCCGCGGGACAGCCTATAATTCACCCCTCCACTTT
TRBJ1-6	NA	NA	TRBV19	CASSIGTALLPSPLHF	TGTGCCAGTAGTATAGGCACAGCTCTTCTCCCCTCACCCCTCCACTTT
TRBJ1-1	NA	NA	TRBV9	CASSVDVRGTEAFF	TGTGCCAGCAGCGTAGACGTTAGGGGGACTGAAGCTTTCTTT
TRBJ2-1	TRBD1	NA	TRBV30	CAWRTGGLNEQFF	TGTGCCTGGCGGACAGGGGGCTTGAATGAGCAGTTCTTC
TRBJ1-5	NA	NA	TRBV3-1/TRBV3-2	CASSQRSPGHRGDQPQHF	TGTGCCAGCAGCCAAAGAAGCCCAGGACACCGGGGGGATCAGCCCCAGCATTTT